The rows below give T cell receptor beta chains drawn from one sample of a study of PD-L1 blockade in urothelial cancer. Assay used: immunoSEQ multiplex PCR; TCRdb lists only in-frame clones, some missing. Of around 21,000 clones in the sample, about four fifths were seen once. The sample here was PBMCs, taken around atezolizumab (anti-PD-L1) treatment. The source of these receptors is a man aged 45 to 65 with urothelial cancer. Each CDR3 is given with its conserved first and last residue.

CDR3 protein	V gene	CDR3 length
CASSGGTGSTDTQYF	TRBV11-3	15
CASSLTPKGGEKLFF	TRBV6-4	15
CASSVGSPGTGAPLHF	TRBV9	16
CASSLTGVQPQHF	TRBV19	13
CASSLVSESSGANVLTF	TRBV5-5	17
CASSSGAARTYTF	TRBV5-1	13
CASSPTGRSGYEQYF	TRBV4-1	15
CASSPRERQGRDTEAFF	TRBV18	17
CATSSQGRSNQPQHF	TRBV15	15
CASSEARGPGNQPQHF	TRBV2	16
CASSITGLAGGETQYF	TRBV19	16
CASSQQLFTDTQYF	TRBV14	14
CASSMGLADEKTQYF	TRBV5-1	15
CASSALRTSSTDTQYF	TRBV27	16
CAISRGQIEYGYTF	TRBV10-3	14
CASSTGGRAGGYTF	TRBV6-1	14
CASSKGQLSSYNSPLHF	TRBV5-5	17
CASSLAQGQNSPLHF	TRBV5-1	15
CASSLTPSSGTDTQYF	TRBV7-3	16
CASSTQGMPWGEQFF	TRBV19	15
CASSLAMGRGEKLFF	TRBV7-8	15
CASGLAGGPSKNIQYF	TRBV10-2	16
CASSILEGANYGYTF	TRBV19	15
CASSRGVMNTEAFF	TRBV5-6	14
CASSYQGYGYTF	TRBV28	12
CASSPSRGLSNQPQHF	TRBV7-8	16
CASSITLGAQPQHF	TRBV19	14
CASSLTRGVGHTEAFF	TRBV5-8	16
CASSLGGGGAGGIDTQYF	TRBV11-2	18
CAYEAGGGQPQHF	TRBV30	13
CASSIASLAGGRRETQYF	TRBV19	18
CASSLSPAGQNEAFF	TRBV5-4	15
CASSISGVVTDTQYF	TRBV19	15